The sequence of this T cell receptor (beta chain) was determined in a study of T cell changes during pregnancy in multiple sclerosis. The J segment lost 2 bases and the V segment lost 6 bases, leaving 11 bases of the junction unmatched. The germline gives CDR1 MDHEN, CDR2 SYDVKM. CDR3 size: 17 residues. Sequenced by immunoSEQ multiplex PCR; TCRdb stores in-frame clones only, minus some. The table lists approximately 70,000 clones, approximately 92% of them singletons, with roughly 1.9% in the top ten. Sequences were derived from peripheral blood, sampled in the second trimester of pregnancy. V and J are TRBV28 and TRBJ1-5, with TRBD1 matching 9 bases. This clonotype originated in a female donor with multiple sclerosis, enrolled in a pregnancy study. The CDR3 protein is CASSPGQGIRGNQPQHF. CDR3 DNA sequence: TGTGCCAGCAGCCCGGGACAGGGAATTCGGGGCAATCAGCCCCAGCATTTT. The whole variable domain, filled in from reference TRBV28 and TRBJ1-5, reads DVKVTQSSRYLVKRTGEKVFLECVQDMDHENMFWYRQDPGLGLRLIYFSYDVKMKEKGDIPEGYSVSREKKERFSLILESASTNQTSMYLCASSPGQGIRGNQPQHFGDGTRLSIL.